Listed below are T cell receptor beta chains from one sample, sequenced in a study of T-cell memory formation after mild COVID-19. Each CDR3 protein is one row after TCRdb ran MiXCR on the 5' RACE reads. The sample carries around 340,000 distinct CDR3 sequences, roughly 15% recorded once. The sequenced sample was PBMCs or a T cell subset sorted from them (not recorded which). The receptors come from a man between 18 and 35 years old who had mild COVID-19 (a few samples of this study predate the infection). Cell type and time point are not known. Both conserved end residues are part of each CDR3. The order of the fields is V gene, J gene, D gene, clone size, CDR3 DNA, CDR3 protein. D genes are given only for firm matches. Clone size, where shown, is once, few, many, or a class for clones that have expanded.

V: TRBV5-1
J: TRBJ1-1
D: -
size: -
DNA: TGCGCCAGCAGCTTGGTGGCAGTAGGCACTGAAGCTTTCTTT
CDR3: CASSLVAVGTEAFF

V: TRBV5-1
J: TRBJ2-2
D: -
size: few
DNA: TGCGCCAGCAGCTTGGTTTGGTCGAACACCGGGGAGCTGTTTTTT
CDR3: CASSLVWSNTGELFF

V: TRBV6-2/TRBV6-3
J: TRBJ1-2
D: -
size: -
DNA: TGTGCCAGCAGTTACGTGGGGCTCGGCGGCTACACCTTC
CDR3: CASSYVGLGGYTF

V: TRBV21-1
J: TRBJ2-3
D: -
size: few
DNA: TGTGCCAGCAGCAAGGTCGGACCGACCAACACAGATACGCAGTATTTT
CDR3: CASSKVGPTNTDTQYF

V: TRBV5-5
J: TRBJ1-5
D: -
size: few
DNA: TGTGCCAGCAGCAAATCGCCCGACGAGGATCGGGGTCAGCCCCAGCATTTT
CDR3: CASSKSPDEDRGQPQHF

V: TRBV5-4
J: TRBJ1-1
D: -
size: -
DNA: TGTGCCAGCCAGACAGACGGCACTGAAGCTTTCTTT
CDR3: CASQTDGTEAFF

V: TRBV27
J: TRBJ1-5
D: TRBD1
size: -
DNA: TGTGCCAGCAGTCCTGTCGGGACAGGGGGCAATCAGCCCCAGCATTTT
CDR3: CASSPVGTGGNQPQHF

V: TRBV7-3
J: TRBJ2-1
D: TRBD1
size: few
DNA: TGTGCCAGCAGCCCCCCGGACAGGGGACCCTACAATGAGCAGTTCTTC
CDR3: CASSPPDRGPYNEQFF

V: TRBV20-1
J: TRBJ2-3
D: -
size: few
DNA: TGCAGCGCCAAAGGGGCGGCCCCAGATACGCAGTATTTT
CDR3: CSAKGAAPDTQYF

V: TRBV20-1
J: TRBJ2-5
D: TRBD1
size: few
DNA: TGCAGTGCTCGGGGACAGTACCAAGAGACCCAGTACTTC
CDR3: CSARGQYQETQYF

V: TRBV9
J: TRBJ2-5
D: TRBD1
size: -
DNA: TGTGCCAGCAGCGTAGGGGGACAGTTGCAAGAGACCCAGTACTTC
CDR3: CASSVGGQLQETQYF

V: TRBV28
J: TRBJ1-4
D: TRBD1
size: few
DNA: TGTGCCAGCAGGACAGGGGCAGCGGAAGAAAAACTGTTTTTT
CDR3: CASRTGAAEEKLFF

V: TRBV6-1
J: TRBJ1-5
D: -
size: few
DNA: TGTGCCAGCCAGGGTTCCAATCAGCCCCAGCATTTT
CDR3: CASQGSNQPQHF

V: TRBV9
J: TRBJ2-1
D: TRBD2
size: -
DNA: TGTGCCAGCAGCGTAGCGTGGGGGGGAAACAATGAGCAGTTCTTC
CDR3: CASSVAWGGNNEQFF

V: TRBV10-2
J: TRBJ2-5
D: TRBD1
size: many
DNA: TGCGCCAGCAGAACAGGGGCGAGCCGTTATGCAGTGGAGACCCAGTACTTC
CDR3: CASRTGASRYAVETQYF

V: TRBV29-1
J: TRBJ2-7
D: TRBD1
size: -
DNA: TGCAGCGTTGAAGATGTAGGGACAGGTAGACCCTACGAGCAGTACTTC
CDR3: CSVEDVGTGRPYEQYF